This T cell receptor beta chain is drawn from a study of cytomegalovirus exposure and HLA in healthy donors. A multiplex PCR was run with 60 Vbeta primers and 13 Jbeta primers. Profiling relied on immunoSEQ multiplex PCR, and the TCRdb table lists in-frame clones only, not all of them. There are about 93,000 clones in the sample; roughly 75% occur only once, and under 8.5% lies in the top ten. On this clone itself: Additional DNA sequences in this sample encode the identical CDR3.

This CDR3 has 14 residues. Germline values: CDR1 SGDLS, CDR2 YYNGEE. The V gene end was trimmed by 2 bases and the J gene end by 3 bases; junction bases not matched to a gene: 3. The gene calls are TRBV9 and TRBJ2-3; 7 bases fit TRBD2. Source material: PBMCs. This receptor was taken from a man aged 25-45 years in good health and CMV-seronegative. The CDR3 DNA reads as TGTGCCAGCAGCGTCCTGGGAGGGACAGATACGCAGTATTTT. It codes for CASSVLGGTDTQYF.